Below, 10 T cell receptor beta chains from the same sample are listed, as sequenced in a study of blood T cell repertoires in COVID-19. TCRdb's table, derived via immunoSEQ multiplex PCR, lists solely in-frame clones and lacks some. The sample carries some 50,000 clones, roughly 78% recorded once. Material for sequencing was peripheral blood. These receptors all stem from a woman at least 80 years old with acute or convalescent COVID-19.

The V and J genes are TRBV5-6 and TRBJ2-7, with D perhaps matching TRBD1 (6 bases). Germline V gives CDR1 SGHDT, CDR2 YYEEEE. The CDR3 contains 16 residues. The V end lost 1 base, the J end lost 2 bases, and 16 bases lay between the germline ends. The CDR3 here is CASSLTGYVSAYEQYF. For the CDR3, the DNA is TGTGCCAGCAGCTTGACAGGGTATGTATCGGCCTACGAGCAGTACTTC.

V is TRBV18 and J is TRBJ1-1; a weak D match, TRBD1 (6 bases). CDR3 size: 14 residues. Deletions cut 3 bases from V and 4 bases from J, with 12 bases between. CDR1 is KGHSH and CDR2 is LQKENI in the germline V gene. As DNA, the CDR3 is TGTGCCAGCTCACCGAACGACAGGACCACTGAAGCTTTCTTT. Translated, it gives CASSPNDRTTEAFF.

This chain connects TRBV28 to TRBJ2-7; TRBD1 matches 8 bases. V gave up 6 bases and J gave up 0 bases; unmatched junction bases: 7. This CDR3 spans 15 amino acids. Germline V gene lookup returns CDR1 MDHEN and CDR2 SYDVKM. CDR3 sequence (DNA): TGTGCCAGCAGGGTAGGGGACAGGCCCTCCTACGAGCAGTACTTC. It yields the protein CASRVGDRPSYEQYF. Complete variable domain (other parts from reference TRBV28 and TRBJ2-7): DVKVTQSSRYLVKRTGEKVFLECVQDMDHENMFWYRQDPGLGLRLIYFSYDVKMKEKGDIPEGYSVSREKKERFSLILESASTNQTSMYLCASRVGDRPSYEQYFGPGTRLTVT.

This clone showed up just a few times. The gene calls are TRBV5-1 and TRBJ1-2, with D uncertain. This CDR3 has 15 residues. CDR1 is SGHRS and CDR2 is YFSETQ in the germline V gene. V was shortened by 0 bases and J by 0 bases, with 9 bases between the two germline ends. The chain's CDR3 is CASSLDGTTNYGYTF. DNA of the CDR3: TGCGCCAGCAGCTTGGATGGAACTACTAACTATGGCTACACCTTC.

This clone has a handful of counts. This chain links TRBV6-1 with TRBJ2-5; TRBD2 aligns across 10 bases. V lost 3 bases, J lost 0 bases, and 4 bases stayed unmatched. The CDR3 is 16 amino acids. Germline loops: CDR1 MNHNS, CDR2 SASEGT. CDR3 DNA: TGTGCCAGCAGTGACACTGGACTAGCGGACCAAGAGACCCAGTACTTC. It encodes CASSDTGLADQETQYF.

For the CDR3, the DNA is TGCGCCAGCAGCTTGGGGCATAACACCGGGGAGCTGTTTTTT. This gives the protein CASSLGHNTGELFF. This rearrangement joins TRBV5-1 to TRBJ2-2, with D unresolved. There are 14 residues in the CDR3. The V end lost 0 bases, the J end lost 2 bases, and 5 bases lay between the germline ends. Germline loops: CDR1 SGHRS, CDR2 YFSETQ. Drawing the rest from reference TRBV5-1 and TRBJ2-2, the complete variable domain is KAGVTQTPRYLIKTRGQQVTLSCSPISGHRSVSWYQQTPGQGLQFLFEYFSETQRNKGNFPGRFSGRQFSNSRSEMNVSTLELGDSALYLCASSLGHNTGELFFGEGSRLTVL.

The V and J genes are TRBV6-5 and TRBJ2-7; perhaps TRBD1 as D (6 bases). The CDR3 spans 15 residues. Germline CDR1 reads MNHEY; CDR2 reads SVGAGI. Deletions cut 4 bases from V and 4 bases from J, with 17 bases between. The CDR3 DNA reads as TGTGCCAGCAGTTCCCGACAGGAAATGGAGTACGAGCAGTACTTC. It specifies CASSSRQEMEYEQYF.

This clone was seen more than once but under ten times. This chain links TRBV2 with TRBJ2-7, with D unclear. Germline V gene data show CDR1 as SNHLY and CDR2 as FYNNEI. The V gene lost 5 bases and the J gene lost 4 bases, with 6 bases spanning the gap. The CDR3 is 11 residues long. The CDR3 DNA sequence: TGTGCCAGCAGTCCCTATTACGAGCAGTACTTC. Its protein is CASSPYYEQYF. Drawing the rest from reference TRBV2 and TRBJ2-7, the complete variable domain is EPEVTQTPSHQVTQMGQEVILRCVPISNHLYFYWYRQILGQKVEFLVSFYNNEISEKSEIFDDQFSVERPDGSNFTLKIRSTKLEDSAMYFCASSPYYEQYFGPGTRLTVT.

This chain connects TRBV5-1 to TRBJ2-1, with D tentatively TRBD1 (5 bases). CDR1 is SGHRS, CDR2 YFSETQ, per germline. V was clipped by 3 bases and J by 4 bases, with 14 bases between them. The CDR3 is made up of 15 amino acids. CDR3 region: CASSSRQTIYNEQFF. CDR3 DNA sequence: TGCGCCAGCAGCTCCAGACAGACCATTTACAATGAGCAGTTCTTC.

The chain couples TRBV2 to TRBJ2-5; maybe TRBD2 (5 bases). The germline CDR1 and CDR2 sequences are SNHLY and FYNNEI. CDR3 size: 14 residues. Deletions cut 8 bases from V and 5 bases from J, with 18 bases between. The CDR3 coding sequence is TGTGCCAGCCTGACCGCGTCTAGAGGGGAGACCCAGTACTTC. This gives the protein CASLTASRGETQYF.